A selection of T cell receptor beta chains follows, all from one sample in a study of blood T cell repertoires in COVID-19. Assay: immunoSEQ multiplex PCR; the TCRdb copy retains only in-frame clones and omits some. The table includes nearly 200,000 clones, 84% detected once. The material sequenced was peripheral blood. The receptors stem from a human donor in a cohort sampled during active COVID-19. Each CDR3 is given with its conserved first and last residue. The D gene is left open where the match is weak.

TRBV28,TRBJ2-7,TRBD2,16,CASSTLLAGVSHEQYF,TGTGCCAGCAGTACCCTTTTAGCGGGAGTTTCCCACGAGCAGTACTTC
TRBV19,TRBJ1-2,.,15,CASSTQGLRNYGYTF,TGTGCCAGTAGTACCCAGGGACTGAGAAACTATGGCTACACCTTC
TRBV2,TRBJ1-6,.,13,CASTGQHNSPLHF,TGTGCCAGCACCGGACAGCACAATTCACCCCTCCACTTT
TRBV9,TRBJ1-3,.,16,CASSLEPGPRGNTIYF,TGTGCCAGCAGCCTGGAACCAGGGCCTAGGGGAAACACCATATATTTT
TRBV5-1,TRBJ2-2,TRBD2,16,CASSLGLAGGHGELFF,TGCGCCAGCAGCTTGGGTCTAGCGGGAGGTCACGGGGAGCTGTTTTTT
TRBV19,TRBJ1-5,.,14,CASTIRGSDQPQHF,TGTGCCAGTACCATCAGAGGGTCGGATCAGCCCCAGCATTTT
TRBV5-1,TRBJ1-1,.,16,CASSPISSGVNTEAFF,TGCGCCAGCAGCCCGATTAGTTCGGGAGTAAACACTGAAGCTTTCTTT
TRBV19,TRBJ1-1,TRBD1,15,CASSQGTGGGSRAFF,TGTGCCAGTAGTCAGGGGACAGGGGGCGGTTCTCGAGCTTTCTTT
TRBV5-6,TRBJ2-5,.,13,CASSLTAQETQYF,TGTGCCAGCAGCTTAACAGCTCAAGAGACCCAGTACTTC
TRBV24-1,TRBJ2-3,.,14,CATAGRQGTDTQYF,TGTGCCACCGCGGGGCGGCAGGGCACAGATACGCAGTATTTT
TRBV5-5,TRBJ2-1,.,13,CASSPRVYNEQFF,TGTGCCAGCAGCCCCAGGGTTTACAATGAGCAGTTCTTC